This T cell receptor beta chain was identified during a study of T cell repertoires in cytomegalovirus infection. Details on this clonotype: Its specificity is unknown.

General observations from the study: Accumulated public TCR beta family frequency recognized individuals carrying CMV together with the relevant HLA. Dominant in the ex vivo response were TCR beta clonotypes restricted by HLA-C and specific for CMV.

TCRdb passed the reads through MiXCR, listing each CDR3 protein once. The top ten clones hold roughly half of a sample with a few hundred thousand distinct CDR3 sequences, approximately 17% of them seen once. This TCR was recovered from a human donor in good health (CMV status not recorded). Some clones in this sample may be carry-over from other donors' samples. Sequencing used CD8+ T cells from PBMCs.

The CDR3 is CASSSTSWGIGNTIYF. CDR3 DNA sequence: TGTGCCAGCAGCTCTACCTCCTGGGGGATCGGAAACACCATATATTTT. The gene calls are TRBV7-9 and TRBJ1-3; tentative D call: TRBD1 (5 bases). Trimming shortened V by 4 bases and J by 4 bases, and 17 bases separated the two germline ends. Germline loops: CDR1 SEHNR, CDR2 FQNEAQ (reference sequence). The CDR3 has 16 amino acids. The whole variable domain, filled in from reference TRBV7-9 and TRBJ1-3, reads DTGVSQNPRHKITKRGQNVTFRCDPISEHNRLYWYRQTLGQGPEFLTYFQNEAQLEKSRLLSDRFSAERPKGSFSTLEIQRTEQGDSAMYLCASSSTSWGIGNTIYFGEGSWLTVV.